What follows describes a single TCR beta chain. The target antigen is unknown. The data were obtained in a study of identical twins. A universal primer site was incorporated via template switching, and the cDNA contained unique molecular identifiers. In TCRdb, the 5' RACE reads were re-called with MiXCR into one record per CDR3 protein. The data show 600,000 to 850,000 distinct CDR3 sequences, about 18% seen once. Study-wide points: Recombination models fit unrelated individuals' TCR alpha sharing but underestimated twins'.

This sample was shared with a second study, whose subject was T cells expressing NK-cell markers. In that study: Topping the CD3+CD56-NKG2C+ fraction as well were these clonotypes, in a handful of donors.

The source material was PBMCs. The TCR was taken from a woman aged 18-30 years in good health.

CDR3 nucleotide sequence: TGTGCCAGCAGTTACCGGCCTCAGAGGGGGTATGAGCAGTTCTTC. This sequence encodes CASSYRPQRGYEQFF. V and J are TRBV6-5 and TRBJ2-1, with D tentatively TRBD1 (6 bases). The germline CDR1 and CDR2 sequences are MNHEY and SVGAGI. The V and J ends lost 2 bases and 8 bases respectively, with 16 bases between them. The CDR3 has 15 residues.